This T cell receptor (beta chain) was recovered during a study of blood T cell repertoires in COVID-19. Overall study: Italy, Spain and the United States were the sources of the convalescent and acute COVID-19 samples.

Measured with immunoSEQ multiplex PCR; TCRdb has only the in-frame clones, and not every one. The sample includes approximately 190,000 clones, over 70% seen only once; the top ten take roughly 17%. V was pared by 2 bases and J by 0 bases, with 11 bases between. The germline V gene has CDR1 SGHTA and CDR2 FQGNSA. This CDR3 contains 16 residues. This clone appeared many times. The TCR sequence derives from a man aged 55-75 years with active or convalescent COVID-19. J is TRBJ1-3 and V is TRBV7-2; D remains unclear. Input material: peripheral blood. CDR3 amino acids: CASSLSAGNSGNTIYF. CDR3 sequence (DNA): TGTGCCAGCAGCTTATCGGCAGGCAACTCTGGAAACACCATATATTTT.